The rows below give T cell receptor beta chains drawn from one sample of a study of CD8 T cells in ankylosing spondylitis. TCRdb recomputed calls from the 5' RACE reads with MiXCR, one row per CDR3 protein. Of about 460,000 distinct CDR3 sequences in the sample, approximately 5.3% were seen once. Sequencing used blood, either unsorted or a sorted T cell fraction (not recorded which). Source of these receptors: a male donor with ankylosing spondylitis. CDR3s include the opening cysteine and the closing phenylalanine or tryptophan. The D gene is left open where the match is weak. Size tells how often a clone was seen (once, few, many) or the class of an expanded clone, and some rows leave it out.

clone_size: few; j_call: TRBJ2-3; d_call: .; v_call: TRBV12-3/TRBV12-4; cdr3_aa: CASSSVRDTQYF; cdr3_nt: TGTGCCAGCAGTTCCGTCAGAGATACGCAGTATTTT
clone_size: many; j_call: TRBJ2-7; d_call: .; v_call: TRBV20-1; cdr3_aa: CSARNRLHEQYF; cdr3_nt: TGCAGTGCTAGGAACAGGCTCCACGAGCAGTACTTC
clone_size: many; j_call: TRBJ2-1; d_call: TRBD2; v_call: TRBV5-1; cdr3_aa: CASSLGRTSGRTEQFF; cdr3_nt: TGCGCCAGCAGCTTGGGTAGGACTAGCGGGAGAACTGAGCAGTTCTTC
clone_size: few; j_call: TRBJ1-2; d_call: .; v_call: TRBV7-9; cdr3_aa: CASSFPGRYYGYTF; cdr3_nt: TGTGCCAGCAGCTTCCCAGGGCGATACTATGGCTACACCTTC
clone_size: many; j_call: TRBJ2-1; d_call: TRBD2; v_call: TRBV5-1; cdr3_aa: CASSPASGRLYSYNEQFF; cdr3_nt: TGCGCCAGCAGCCCAGCTAGCGGGAGACTGTACTCCTACAATGAGCAGTTCTTC
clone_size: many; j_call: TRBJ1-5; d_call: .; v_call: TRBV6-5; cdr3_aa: CASSTDRSNQPQHF; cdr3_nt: TGTGCCAGCAGTACCGACAGGAGCAATCAGCCCCAGCATTTT
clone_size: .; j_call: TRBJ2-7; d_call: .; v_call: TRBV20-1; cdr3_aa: CSAARASISSYEQYF; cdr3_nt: TGCAGTGCCGCGAGAGCCTCAATAAGCTCCTACGAGCAGTACTTC
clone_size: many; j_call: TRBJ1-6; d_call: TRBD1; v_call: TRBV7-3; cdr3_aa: CASSWGQSNSPLHF; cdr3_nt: TGTGCCAGCAGCTGGGGACAGTCAAATTCACCCCTCCACTTT
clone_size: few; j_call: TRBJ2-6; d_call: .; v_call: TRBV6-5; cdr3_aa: CASSSGQVWANVLTF; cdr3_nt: TGTGCCAGCAGTTCCGGTCAGGTTTGGGCCAACGTCCTGACTTTC
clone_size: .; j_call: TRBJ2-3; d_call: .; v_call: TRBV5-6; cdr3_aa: CASSFAEDTQYF; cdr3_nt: TGTGCCAGCAGCTTCGCCGAGGATACGCAGTATTTT
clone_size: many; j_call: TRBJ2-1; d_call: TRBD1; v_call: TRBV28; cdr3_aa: CASSPNRGLNTFF; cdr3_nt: TGTGCCAGCAGCCCAAACAGGGGGCTCAACACGTTCTTC
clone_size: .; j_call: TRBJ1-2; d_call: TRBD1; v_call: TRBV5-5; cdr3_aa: CASSFGQAIYGYTF; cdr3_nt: TGTGCCAGCAGCTTTGGACAGGCGATCTATGGCTACACCTTC
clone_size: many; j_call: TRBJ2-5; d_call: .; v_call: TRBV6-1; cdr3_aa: CASSTSAQETQYF; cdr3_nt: TGTGCCAGCAGTACCTCTGCGCAAGAGACCCAGTACTTC
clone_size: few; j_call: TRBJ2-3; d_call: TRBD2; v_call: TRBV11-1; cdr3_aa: CASSFGTSGSLSTDTQYF; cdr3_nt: TGTGCCAGCAGCTTTGGGACTAGCGGGAGCCTGAGCACAGATACGCAGTATTTT
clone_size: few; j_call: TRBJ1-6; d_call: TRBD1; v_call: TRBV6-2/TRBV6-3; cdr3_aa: CASSRQGADKSLHF; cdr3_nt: TGTGCCAGCAGCCGACAGGGGGCTGATAAATCCCTCCACTTT
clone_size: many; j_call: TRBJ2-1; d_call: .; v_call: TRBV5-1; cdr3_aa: CASSLASAGVFSNEQFF; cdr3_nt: TGCGCCAGCAGCTTGGCCTCGGCAGGGGTCTTCTCAAATGAGCAGTTCTTC
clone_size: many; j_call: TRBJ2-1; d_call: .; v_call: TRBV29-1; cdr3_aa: CSVDSGTHSYNEQFF; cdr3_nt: TGCAGCGTTGACTCCGGGACACACTCCTACAATGAGCAGTTCTTC
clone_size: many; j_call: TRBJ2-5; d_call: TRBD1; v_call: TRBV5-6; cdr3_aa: CASSFTPPGQGGKTQYF; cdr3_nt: TGTGCCAGCAGCTTTACACCACCGGGACAGGGGGGGAAGACCCAGTACTTC
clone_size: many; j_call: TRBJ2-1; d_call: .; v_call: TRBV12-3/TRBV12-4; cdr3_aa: CASRWGTYNEQFF; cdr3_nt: TGTGCCAGCAGGTGGGGGACCTACAATGAGCAGTTCTTC
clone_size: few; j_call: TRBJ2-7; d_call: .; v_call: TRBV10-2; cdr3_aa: CASSESANEQYF; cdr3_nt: TGCGCCAGCAGTGAGTCAGCCAACGAGCAGTACTTC
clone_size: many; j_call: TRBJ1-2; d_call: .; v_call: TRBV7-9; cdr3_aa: CASSLRREDGYTF; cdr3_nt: TGTGCCAGCAGCTTACGAAGGGAGGATGGCTACACCTTC
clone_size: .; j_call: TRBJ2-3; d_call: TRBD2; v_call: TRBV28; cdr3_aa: CASSWRGALADTQYF; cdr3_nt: TGTGCCAGCAGTTGGCGGGGGGCGCTGGCAGATACGCAGTATTTT
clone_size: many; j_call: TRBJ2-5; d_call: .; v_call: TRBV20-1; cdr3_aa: CSASTGPLPGETQYF; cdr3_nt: TGCAGTGCTAGTACGGGCCCCTTGCCCGGAGAGACCCAGTACTTC
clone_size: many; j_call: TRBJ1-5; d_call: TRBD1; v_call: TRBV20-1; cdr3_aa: CSASGSRDSNQPQHF; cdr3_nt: TGCAGTGCTAGTGGGTCCCGGGACAGTAATCAGCCCCAGCATTTT
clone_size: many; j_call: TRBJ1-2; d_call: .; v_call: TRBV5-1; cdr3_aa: CASSLRTAYGYTF; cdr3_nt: TGCGCCAGCAGCTTGCGGACAGCCTATGGCTACACCTTC
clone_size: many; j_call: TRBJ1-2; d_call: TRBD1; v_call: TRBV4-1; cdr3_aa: CASSQPTGGANYGYTF; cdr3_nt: TGCGCCAGCAGCCAACCAACAGGGGGAGCTAACTATGGCTACACCTTC
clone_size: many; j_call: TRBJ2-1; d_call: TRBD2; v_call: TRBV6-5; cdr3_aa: CASSYGQREVSSYNEQFF; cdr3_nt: TGTGCCAGCAGTTACGGCCAGCGGGAGGTTAGCTCCTACAATGAGCAGTTCTTC
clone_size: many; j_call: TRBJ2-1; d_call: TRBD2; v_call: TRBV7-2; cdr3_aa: CASSLTGIAGPREQFF; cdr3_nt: TGTGCCAGCAGCTTAACCGGAATAGCGGGGCCCAGGGAGCAGTTCTTC
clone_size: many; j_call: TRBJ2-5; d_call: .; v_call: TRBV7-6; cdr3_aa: CASSERGEGETQYF; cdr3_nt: TGTGCCAGCAGCGAAAGGGGAGAGGGAGAGACCCAGTACTTC
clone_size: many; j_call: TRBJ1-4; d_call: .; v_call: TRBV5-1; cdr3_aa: CASSLVAGDEKLFF; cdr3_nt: TGCGCCAGCAGCTTGGTGGCAGGGGATGAAAAACTGTTTTTT
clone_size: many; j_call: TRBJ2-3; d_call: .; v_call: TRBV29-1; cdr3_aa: CSVERYGTDTQYF; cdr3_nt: TGCAGCGTGGAGAGGTATGGCACAGATACGCAGTATTTT
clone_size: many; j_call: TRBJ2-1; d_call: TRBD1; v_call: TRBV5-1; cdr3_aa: CASSFAGTGGVNEQFF; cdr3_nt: TGCGCCAGCAGCTTTGCCGGGACAGGGGGCGTCAATGAGCAGTTCTTC
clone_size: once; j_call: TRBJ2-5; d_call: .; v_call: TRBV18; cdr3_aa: CASSLQFRQETQYF; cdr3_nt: TGTGCCAGCTCACTTCAGTTTAGGCAAGAGACCCAGTACTTC
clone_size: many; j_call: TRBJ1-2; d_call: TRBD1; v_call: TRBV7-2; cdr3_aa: CASAGGFDYGYTF; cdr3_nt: TGTGCCAGCGCAGGGGGATTCGACTATGGCTACACCTTC
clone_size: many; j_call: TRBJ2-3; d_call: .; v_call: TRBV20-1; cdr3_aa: CSARDTGRGTDTQYF; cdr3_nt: TGCAGTGCTAGAGATACGGGCAGGGGAACAGATACGCAGTATTTT
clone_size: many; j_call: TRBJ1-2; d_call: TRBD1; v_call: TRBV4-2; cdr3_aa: CASSQVGQGVNYGYTF; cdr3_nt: TGTGCCAGCAGCCAAGTAGGACAGGGGGTTAACTATGGCTACACCTTC
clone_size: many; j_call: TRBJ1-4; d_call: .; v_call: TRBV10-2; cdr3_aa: CASSADSKNEKLFF; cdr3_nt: TGCGCCAGCAGTGCGGACTCAAAGAATGAAAAACTGTTTTTT
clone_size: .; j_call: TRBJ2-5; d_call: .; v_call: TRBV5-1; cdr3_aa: CASRYTQETQYF; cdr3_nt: TGCGCCAGCCGGTATACGCAAGAGACCCAGTACTTC
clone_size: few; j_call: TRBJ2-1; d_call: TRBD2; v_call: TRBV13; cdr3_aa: CASSLATSGDPNEQFF; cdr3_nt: TGTGCCAGCAGCTTAGCGACTAGCGGGGATCCAAATGAGCAGTTCTTC
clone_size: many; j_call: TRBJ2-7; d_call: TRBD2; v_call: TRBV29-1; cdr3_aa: CSVRGLAGVREQYF; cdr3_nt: TGCAGCGTCCGAGGGCTAGCGGGAGTCCGCGAGCAGTACTTC
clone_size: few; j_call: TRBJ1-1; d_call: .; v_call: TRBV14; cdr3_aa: CASSTYQTGTEAFF; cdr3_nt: TGTGCCAGCAGCACATACCAGACAGGAACTGAAGCTTTCTTT
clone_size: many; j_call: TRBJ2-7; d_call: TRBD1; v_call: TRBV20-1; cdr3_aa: CSARPVDRGSLSSYEQYF; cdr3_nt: TGCAGTGCTAGACCGGTGGACAGGGGTTCTTTGAGCTCCTACGAGCAGTACTTC
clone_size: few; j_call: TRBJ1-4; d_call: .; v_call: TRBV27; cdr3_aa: CASKKNEKLFF; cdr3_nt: TGTGCCAGCAAAAAAAATGAAAAACTGTTTTTT
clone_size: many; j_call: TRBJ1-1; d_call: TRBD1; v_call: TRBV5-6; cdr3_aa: CASSLYRGNTEAFF; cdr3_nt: TGTGCCAGCAGCCTTTACAGGGGGAACACTGAAGCTTTCTTT
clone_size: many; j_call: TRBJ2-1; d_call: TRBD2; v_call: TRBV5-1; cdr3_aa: CASSLRGLAGASYNEQFF; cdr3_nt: TGCGCCAGCAGCTTGAGGGGACTAGCGGGAGCATCCTACAATGAGCAGTTCTTC
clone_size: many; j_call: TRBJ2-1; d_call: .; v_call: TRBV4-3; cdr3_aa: CASSQVGYNEQFF; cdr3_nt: TGCGCCAGCAGCCAAGTAGGATACAATGAGCAGTTCTTC
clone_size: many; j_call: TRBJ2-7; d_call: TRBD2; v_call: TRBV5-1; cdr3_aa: CASSLLAGAVGEQYF; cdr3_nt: TGCGCCAGCAGCTTGCTAGCGGGAGCGGTTGGTGAGCAGTACTTC
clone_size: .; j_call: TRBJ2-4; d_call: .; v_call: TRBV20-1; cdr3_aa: CSVALAKNIQYF; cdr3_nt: TGCAGTGTGGCATTAGCCAAAAACATTCAGTACTTC
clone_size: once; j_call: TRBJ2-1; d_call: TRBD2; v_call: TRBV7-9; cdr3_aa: CASGPSGRDGYNEQFF; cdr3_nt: TGTGCCAGCGGTCCCAGCGGGAGGGATGGATACAATGAGCAGTTCTTC
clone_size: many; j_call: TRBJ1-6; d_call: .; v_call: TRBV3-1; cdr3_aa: CASSQYEGGNSPLHF; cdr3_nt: TGTGCCAGCAGCCAATATGAGGGAGGGAATTCACCCCTCCACTTT
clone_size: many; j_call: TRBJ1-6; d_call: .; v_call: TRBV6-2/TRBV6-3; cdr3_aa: CASIKGDRVNSPLHF; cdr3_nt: TGTGCCAGCATCAAGGGAGACAGAGTCAATTCACCCCTCCACTTT
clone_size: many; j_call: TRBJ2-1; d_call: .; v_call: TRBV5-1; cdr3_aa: CASSLRLRNEQFF; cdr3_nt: TGCGCCAGCAGCCTACGTCTTAGGAATGAGCAGTTCTTC
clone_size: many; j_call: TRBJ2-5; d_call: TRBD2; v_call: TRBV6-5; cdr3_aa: CASSYDGTSGRIQETQYF; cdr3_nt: TGTGCCAGCAGTTACGACGGGACTAGCGGGAGGATTCAAGAGACCCAGTACTTC
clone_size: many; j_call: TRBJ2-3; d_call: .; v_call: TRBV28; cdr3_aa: CASSLSGASTQYF; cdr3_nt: TGTGCCAGCAGTTTATCCGGGGCGAGTACGCAGTATTTT
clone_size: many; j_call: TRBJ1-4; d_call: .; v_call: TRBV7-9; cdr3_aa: CASSSDGPTNEKLFF; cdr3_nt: TGTGCCAGCAGCTCGGACGGCCCAACTAATGAAAAACTGTTTTTT
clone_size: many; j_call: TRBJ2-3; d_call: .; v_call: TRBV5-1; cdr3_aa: CASSLRVAPTDTQYF; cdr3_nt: TGCGCCAGCAGCCTCCGGGTCGCACCAACAGATACGCAGTATTTT
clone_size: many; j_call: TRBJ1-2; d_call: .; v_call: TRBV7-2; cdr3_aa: CASSWDLWNGYTF; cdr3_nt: TGTGCCAGCAGCTGGGACCTTTGGAATGGCTACACCTTC
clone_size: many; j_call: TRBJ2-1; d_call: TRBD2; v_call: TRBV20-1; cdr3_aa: CSARDATSGSNEQFF; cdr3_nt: TGCAGTGCTAGAGATGCGACTAGCGGATCCAATGAGCAGTTCTTC
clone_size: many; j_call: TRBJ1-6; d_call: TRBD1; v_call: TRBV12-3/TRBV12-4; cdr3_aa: CASSYDREYNSPLHF; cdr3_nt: TGTGCCAGCAGTTATGACAGGGAGTATAATTCACCCCTCCACTTT